Below are 30 T cell receptor beta chains sequenced from a single sample in a study of CD8+ T cells in alopecia areata. Following RNA extraction, reverse transcription yielded cDNA that acted as the sequencing template. Assay: immunoSEQ multiplex PCR; the TCRdb copy retains only in-frame clones and omits some. The data contain 120,000 or so clones, around 63% of them singletons. Treatment meaning: oral pan-JAK inhibitor, 5-10 mg twice daily. The specimen was CD4+ T cells sorted from blood, collected at week 4, from a patient treated with tofacitinib. The source is a human donor with alopecia areata.

V gene TRBV4-1 combines with J gene TRBJ2-5, with a possible D match to TRBD1 (5 bases). V lost 3 bases to trimming and J lost 1 base, with 9 bases between them. The CDR3 loop spans 14 amino acids. The germline CDR1 and CDR2 sequences are MGHRA and YSYEKL. The DNA for the CDR3 is TGCGCCAGCAGCCAGTGGGGCGTCCAAGAGACCCAGTACTTC. Its protein is CASSQWGVQETQYF.

The V call is TRBV7-9, the J call TRBJ1-2; D is uncertain. V lost 4 bases and J lost 1, with 10 bases in between. The germline CDR1 and CDR2 sequences are SEHNR and FQNEAQ (reference sequence). The CDR3 consists of 14 residues. The CDR3 bases are TGTGCCAGCAGCTCCTTCGGGTTTAACTATGGCTACACCTTC. Its translation is CASSSFGFNYGYTF.

J is TRBJ2-7 and V is TRBV25-1; tentatively, D is TRBD1 or TRBD2 (6 bases each). Germline assignment: CDR1 MGHDK and CDR2 SYGVNS. The CDR3 has 14 residues. Trimming pared 6 bases from V and 2 bases from J, leaving 14 bases between. The CDR3 loop is CASSKVGGAYEQYF. The CDR3 region has the DNA TGTGCCAGCAGCAAGGTGGGGGGCGCCTACGAGCAGTACTTC.

V usage is TRBV5-4 and J usage is TRBJ1-1, with D unclear. V was clipped by 2 bases and J by 1 base, with 12 bases between them. The CDR3 is 15 residues long. The germline V gene has CDR1 SGHNT and CDR2 YYREEE (reference sequence). The CDR3 region has the DNA TGTGCCAGCAGCTTAGTGGGCAGGAGGAACACTGAAGCTTTCTTT. It yields the protein CASSLVGRRNTEAFF.

The rearrangement links TRBV29-1 to TRBJ2-6; D uncertain. V was cut by 0 bases and J by 4 bases, with 7 bases left in between. The germline gives CDR1 SQVTM, CDR2 ANQGSEA. The CDR3 length is 14 residues. The CDR3 bases are TGCAGCGTTGAAGATCGTCCGGGGGCCAACGTCCTGACTTTC. This codes for CSVEDRPGANVLTF.

V and J are TRBV4-1 and TRBJ1-2, with D perhaps TRBD1 (5 bases). The V and J ends lost 4 bases and 2 bases respectively, with 14 bases between them. CDR3 size: 15 residues. CDR1 is MGHRA, CDR2 YSYEKL, per germline. The CDR3 protein is CASSLSQGGNYGYTF. The CDR3 bases are TGCGCCAGCAGCCTTAGTCAGGGTGGAAACTATGGCTACACCTTC.

This chain connects TRBV14 to TRBJ1-2, with no clear D. V lost 0 bases and J lost 3, with 8 bases in between. Germline loops: CDR1 SGHDN, CDR2 FVKESK. The CDR3 loop spans 14 amino acids. CDR3 loop: CASSQDLVDYGYTF. The CDR3 bases are TGTGCCAGCAGCCAAGATCTGGTGGACTATGGCTACACCTTC.

The chain combines TRBV15 with TRBJ1-5, with unresolved D. V was clipped by 3 bases and J by 8 bases, with 11 bases between them. The CDR3 contains 13 residues. Germline V lookup: CDR1 LNHNV, CDR2 YYDKDF (reference sequence). CDR3 in amino acids: CATSRKIREPQHF. The CDR3 coding sequence is TGTGCCACCAGCAGGAAAATCCGGGAGCCCCAGCATTTT.

The rearrangement joins TRBV4-1 to TRBJ2-7; possible D gene TRBD1, 6 bases. The V end was cut by 0 bases, the J end by 3 bases, with 12 bases between. Germline V gene sequence: CDR1 MGHRA, CDR2 YSYEKL. The CDR3 runs to 15 residues. The CDR3 bases are TGCGCCAGCAGCCAAGATCGCCAGGGGTACTACGAGCAGTACTTC. It is translated as CASSQDRQGYYEQYF.

The chain has TRBV9 and TRBJ2-1; TRBD2 matches at 12 bases. Germline V gene lookup returns CDR1 SGDLS and CDR2 YYNGEE. Losses at the gene ends were 3 bases for V and 4 bases for J; bases not matched to a gene: 2. The CDR3 extends over 15 amino acids. CDR3 in amino acids: CASSALAGGYNEQFF. CDR3 sequence (DNA): TGTGCCAGCAGCGCCCTAGCGGGGGGGTACAATGAGCAGTTCTTC.

In this sample, this clone turned up a few times. The chain joins TRBV27 to TRBJ2-5; D gene uncertain. CDR1 is MNHEY, CDR2 SMNVEV, per germline (reference sequence). The CDR3 extends over 13 amino acids. Trimming cost V 2 bases and J 4 bases, with 8 bases left between them. The CDR3, as DNA: TGTGCCAGCAGTTTAAATCGTCGAGAGACCCAGTACTTC. It specifies CASSLNRRETQYF.

This clone was observed a handful of times. The V and J genes are TRBV7-2 and TRBJ2-7, with 11 bases identical to TRBD1. The CDR3 runs to 16 residues. V dropped 5 bases and J dropped 0; count of bases not matched to a gene: 6. Germline CDR1 and CDR2: SGHTA and FQGNSA. The CDR3 nucleotides read TGTGCCAGCAGCATGAGGACAGGGGGCATCTCCTACGAGCAGTACTTC. Translation gives CASSMRTGGISYEQYF.

The chain carries TRBV27 and TRBJ2-3; D is possibly TRBD1 (6 bases). Germline values: CDR1 MNHEY, CDR2 SMNVEV (reference sequence). The CDR3 contains 13 residues. V gave up 0 bases and J gave up 6 bases, with 7 bases separating them. CDR3 sequence: CASSLSGQDTQYF. Here the CDR3 DNA reads TGTGCCAGCAGTTTATCCGGACAGGATACGCAGTATTTT.

The chain links TRBV2 to TRBJ2-1, with D maybe TRBD2 (5 bases). The germline V and J ends were trimmed by 8 bases and 8 bases, with 13 bases remaining between them. This CDR3 is 12 amino acids long. Germline CDR1 and CDR2: SNHLY and FYNNEI. CDR3 region: CASGVGGHEQFF. As DNA, the CDR3 is TGTGCCAGCGGTGTAGGAGGCCATGAGCAGTTCTTC.

This clone was observed a handful of times. The V gene is TRBV28, the J gene TRBJ2-7; the D is unclear. Germline loops: CDR1 MDHEN, CDR2 SYDVKM. The CDR3 is made up of 14 amino acids. Trimming stripped 7 bases from V and 0 bases from J, with 13 bases between. CDR3 loop: CASISNALSYEQYF. The DNA for the CDR3 is TGTGCCAGCATCTCCAACGCGCTCTCCTACGAGCAGTACTTC.

This clone showed up just a few times. V is TRBV5-1 and J is TRBJ1-1; 12 bases line up with TRBD1. Germline lookup yields CDR1 SGHRS and CDR2 YFSETQ. CDR3 length equals 14 residues. V gave up 5 bases and J gave up 3 bases; unmatched junction bases: 2. The CDR3 loop reads CASRGQGADTEAFF. In nucleotides, the CDR3 is TGCGCCAGCAGGGGACAGGGGGCCGACACTGAAGCTTTCTTT.

The chain links TRBV7-9 to TRBJ2-5; 10 bases line up with TRBD2. This CDR3 spans 15 amino acids. The J segment lost 2 bases and the V segment lost 6 bases, leaving 6 bases of the junction unmatched. The germline CDR1 and CDR2 sequences are SEHNR and FQNEAQ (reference sequence). CDR3: CASRLTSGTQETQYF. For the CDR3, the DNA is TGTGCCAGCAGATTAACTAGCGGGACACAAGAGACCCAGTACTTC.

The chain links TRBV7-2 to TRBJ2-3; the D gene is possibly TRBD2 (5 bases). The CDR3 runs to 15 residues. The germline V gene encodes CDR1 SGHTA and CDR2 FQGNSA. With 3 bases removed from V and 1 base from J, the gap between germline ends came to 11 bases. Here the CDR3 DNA reads TGTGCCAGCAGCTTTGACAAGCGGCGCACAGATACGCAGTATTTT. Its protein product is CASSFDKRRTDTQYF.

The rearrangement links TRBV29-1 to TRBJ2-1, with D hard to call. The CDR3 has 13 amino acids. Germline V CDR1 and CDR2: SQVTM, ANQGSEA. Trimming took off 2 bases at V and 3 bases at J, with 8 bases between the two ends. The CDR3 is CSVESAVYNEQFF. CDR3 in DNA: TGCAGCGTTGAATCAGCCGTCTACAATGAGCAGTTCTTC.

The V gene is TRBV29-1, the J gene TRBJ2-3; 8 bases agree with TRBD1. Unmatched junction bases numbered 5, after V lost 7 bases and J lost 5 bases. CDR3 size: 12 residues. From germline, CDR1 is SQVTM and CDR2 ANQGSEA. The CDR3 spells CSARTGRDTQYF. CDR3 bases: TGCAGCGCACGGACAGGGAGAGATACGCAGTATTTT.

The J gene is TRBJ1-2, the V gene TRBV2; tentative D call: TRBD1 (5 bases). Per germline, CDR1 SNHLY and CDR2 FYNNEI. The CDR3 extends over 14 amino acids. Trimming stripped 6 bases from V and 4 bases from J, with 15 bases between. As DNA, the CDR3 is TGTGCCAGCAGCCCTCGGGGGACCCGCTATGGCTACACCTTC. Translated: CASSPRGTRYGYTF.

This clone was observed a few times. This chain connects TRBV7-9 to TRBJ2-1, with 8 bases aligning to TRBD2. Losses at the gene ends were 4 bases for V and 3 bases for J; bases not matched to a gene: 8. The CDR3 loop spans 16 amino acids. CDR1 and CDR2 from the germline V gene are SEHNR and FQNEAQ (reference sequence). This CDR3 is CASSSPPGLVYNEQFF. The DNA for the CDR3 is TGTGCCAGCAGCTCACCGCCGGGACTAGTCTACAATGAGCAGTTCTTC. Together with reference TRBV7-9 and TRBJ2-1, the CDR3 gives the full variable domain: DTGVSQNPRHKITKRGQNVTFRCDPISEHNRLYWYRQTLGQGPEFLTYFQNEAQLEKSRLLSDRFSAERPKGSFSTLEIQRTEQGDSAMYLCASSSPPGLVYNEQFFGPGTRLTVL.

The chain is built from TRBV6-5 and TRBJ1-2; tentative D call: TRBD1 (5 bases). Germline lookup yields CDR1 MNHEY and CDR2 SVGAGI. This CDR3 region has 15 residues. Deletions cut 7 bases from V and 6 bases from J, with 21 bases between. The CDR3 DNA sequence: TGTGCCAGCACCCTACGGTGGCAGGGCCGTCATGGCTACACCTTC. Translated, it gives CASTLRWQGRHGYTF.

The chain has TRBV27 and TRBJ2-5; D unresolved. The ends were cut back, 4 bases at V and 0 bases at J, with 12 bases in the middle. CDR1 is MNHEY and CDR2 is SMNVEV in the germline V gene (reference sequence). The CDR3 is 15 amino acids. The CDR3 sequence is CASSSRLGYQETQYF. DNA of the CDR3: TGTGCCAGCAGTTCCCGTCTAGGGTACCAAGAGACCCAGTACTTC.

V is TRBV7-2 and J is TRBJ1-5, with 10 bases identical to TRBD1. CDR3 length equals 17 residues. The J segment lost 2 bases and the V segment lost 1 base, leaving 5 bases of the junction unmatched. The germline gives CDR1 SGHTA, CDR2 FQGNSA. This chain's CDR3 is CASSLGGTGVGNQPQHF. The CDR3 coding sequence is TGTGCCAGCAGCTTAGGAGGGACAGGGGTTGGCAATCAGCCCCAGCATTTT.

This clone was found once. This chain connects TRBV29-1 to TRBJ1-2; D is unresolved. V lost 2 bases and J lost 7, with 14 bases in between. CDR3 size: 13 residues. CDR1 is SQVTM, CDR2 ANQGSEA, per germline. The CDR3 nucleotides are TGCAGCGTTGAATCTCCTCTGTGGGGTGGCTACACCTTC. Translated: CSVESPLWGGYTF.

The CDR3 region has the DNA TGTGCCTGGAGTGTACGCGGCAGCGGTGAAAAACTGTTTTTT. The encoded protein is CAWSVRGSGEKLFF. This chain uses TRBV30 with TRBJ1-4; D is undetermined. Deletions cut 0 bases from V and 7 bases from J, with 12 bases between. CDR3 length: 14 residues. Germline V gene data show CDR1 as GTSNPN and CDR2 as SVGIG (reference sequence).

This chain links TRBV2 with TRBJ2-4; D may match TRBD1 or TRBD2 (7 bases each). V dropped 7 bases and J dropped 6 bases, with 13 bases sitting between them. In germline, CDR1 is SNHLY, CDR2 FYNNEI. This CDR3 has 13 residues. CDR3 nucleotide sequence: TGTGCCAGCACCCAGGGGGGGCCAAACATTCAGTACTTC. It translates to CASTQGGPNIQYF.

The chain recombines TRBV5-1 with TRBJ2-3, with D perhaps TRBD1 or TRBD2 (6 bases each). The V end lost 4 bases, the J end lost 2 bases, and 11 bases lay between the germline ends. The CDR3 has 14 amino acids. Germline assignment: CDR1 SGHRS and CDR2 YFSETQ. The CDR3 DNA reads TGCGCCAGCAGCGCGGGACACGACACAGATACGCAGTATTTT. Its translation: CASSAGHDTDTQYF.

The rearrangement links TRBV5-4 to TRBJ1-6, with TRBD1 matching 9 bases. Looked up from germline, CDR1 is SGHNT and CDR2 is YYREEE (reference sequence). The CDR3 is 15 amino acids. Trimming took 4 bases from V and 8 from J; bases not matched to a gene: 7. The CDR3 spells CASSRGTGNDSPLHF. CDR3 sequence (DNA): TGTGCCAGCAGCAGGGGGACAGGGAACGATTCACCCCTCCACTTT.